The subject of this entry is one T cell receptor (beta chain). The sample comes from a study of cytomegalovirus exposure and HLA in healthy donors. The CDR3 runs 15 residues. Germline CDR1 SNHLY, CDR2 FYNNEI. Trimming stripped 7 bases from V and 1 base from J, with 16 bases between. Use of 60 Vbeta and 13 Jbeta primers characterized the PCR. Original processing notes: There were about 86 million unique TCR beta chains by a later count, and approximately 12 million of them were shared. Profiled with immunoSEQ multiplex PCR; TCRdb holds only in-frame clones, not every one. That table is the source of V, J and clone size, and D and trimming were worked out from the DNA. Among around 150,000 clones listed, about two thirds were seen once.

The chain carries TRBV2 and TRBJ1-1; D may be TRBD1 (6 bases). This sequence originates from a man aged 40-49 years in good health and CMV-seronegative. Specimen: PBMCs. The CDR3, as DNA: TGTGCCAGCATCCTCAGGGGTCGGGGGAACACTGAAGCTTTCTTT. Protein sequence: CASILRGRGNTEAFF. The variable domain in full, completed from reference TRBV2 and TRBJ1-1, reads EPEVTQTPSHQVTQMGQEVILRCVPISNHLYFYWYRQILGQKVEFLVSFYNNEISEKSEIFDDQFSVERPDGSNFTLKIRSTKLEDSAMYFCASILRGRGNTEAFFGQGTRLTVV.